This T cell receptor (beta chain) was observed in a study of siplizumab effects on memory and regulatory T cells. Whole-study findings and limits: No more than a minor fraction of alloreactive clones could be traced back to unstimulated subsets.

About this clone: The antigen is unknown.

The CDR3 contains 16 residues. From germline, CDR1 is ENHRY and CDR2 SYGVKD. J gave up 2 bases and V 6 bases, and 10 bases lay outside the gene matches. Libraries were prepared by immunoSEQ multiplex PCR; TCRdb keeps only in-frame clonotypes and omits some of them. The data show approximately 65,000 clones, approximately 82% seen once. This receptor was identified in a human donor in good health. The chain has TRBV10-3 and TRBJ2-5, with TRBD1 matching over 9 bases. The sequencing input was memory CD4+ T cells sorted from blood. CDR3 residues: CAISQVGQGSQETQYF. As DNA, the CDR3 is TGTGCCATCAGCCAAGTGGGACAGGGAAGTCAAGAGACCCAGTACTTC.